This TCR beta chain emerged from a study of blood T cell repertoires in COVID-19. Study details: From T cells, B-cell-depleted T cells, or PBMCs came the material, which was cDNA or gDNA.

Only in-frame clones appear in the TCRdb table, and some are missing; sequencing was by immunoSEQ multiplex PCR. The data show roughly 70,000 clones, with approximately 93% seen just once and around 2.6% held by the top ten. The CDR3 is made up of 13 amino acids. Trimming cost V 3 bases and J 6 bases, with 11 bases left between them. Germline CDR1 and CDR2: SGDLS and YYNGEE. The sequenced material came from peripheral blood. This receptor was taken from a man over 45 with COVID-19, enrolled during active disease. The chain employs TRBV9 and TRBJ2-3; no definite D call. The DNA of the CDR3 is TGTGCCAGCAGCGCCATAAACGGGGATACGCAGTATTTT. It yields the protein CASSAINGDTQYF.